This passage covers 26 T cell receptor beta chains from one sample sequenced in a study of response to subunit inactivated influenza vaccine. TCRdb ran MiXCR on the RT-PCR reads and lists one entry per CDR3 protein. Altogether 500,000 to 750,000 distinct CDR3 sequences are present, approximately 15% being singletons, with the ten largest covering more than 9.5%. The sequencing here drew on PBMCs from blood, taken approximately 12 days after vaccination. These receptors were taken from a man aged 50-59 years who received an inactivated influenza vaccine.

The chain is built from TRBV6-5 and TRBJ2-1, with 7 bases aligning to TRBD2. The CDR3 extends over 10 amino acids. Germline V gives CDR1 MNHEY, CDR2 SVGAGI. V lost 2 bases to trimming and J lost 16 bases; unmatched junction nucleotides: 2. The CDR3 protein is CASSYGGSFF. As DNA, the CDR3 is TGTGCCAGCAGTTACGGCGGGAGCTTCTTC.

V gene TRBV12-3 or TRBV12-4 combines with J gene TRBJ2-1, with 8 bases identical to TRBD2. Trimming took 1 base from V and 7 from J; bases not matched to a gene: 3. This CDR3 spans 14 amino acids. In DNA, the CDR3 is TGTGCCAGCAGTTTAGATACTAGCGGAAATGAGCAGTTCTTC. Translation: CASSLDTSGNEQFF.

This clonotype was seen more than once but under ten times. The DNA of the CDR3 is TGTGCCAGCTCACCACCGCAGGGACGCAATGAGCAGTTCTTC. It is translated as CASSPPQGRNEQFF. V is TRBV18 and J is TRBJ2-1; D tentatively fits TRBD1 or TRBD2 (5 bases each). The CDR3 is 14 residues long. Looked up from germline, CDR1 is KGHSH and CDR2 is LQKENI. Trimming cost V 0 bases and J 6 bases, with 9 bases left between them.

This clonotype was recorded at least ten times. The J gene is TRBJ2-3, the V gene TRBV20-1; no clear D gene. CDR1 is DFQATT and CDR2 is SNEGSKA in the germline V gene (reference sequence). The V end lost 3 bases, the J end lost 4 bases, and 8 bases lay between the germline ends. The CDR3 is 12 residues long. DNA for the CDR3: TGCAGTGCTAGGGGGATCGCAGATACGCAGTATTTT. Translation gives CSARGIADTQYF.

This clonotype was seen at least ten times. The V and J genes are TRBV7-6 and TRBJ2-5; no definite D call. The V end was cut by 3 bases, the J end by 1 base, with 9 bases between. Germline V gene sequence: CDR1 SGHVS, CDR2 FNYEAQ. This CDR3 is built from 14 residues. For the CDR3, the DNA is TGTGCCAGCAGCTTGTGGGCAGCCCAAGAGACCCAGTACTTC. Protein product: CASSLWAAQETQYF.

This clonotype has only a few counts. This rearrangement joins TRBV20-1 to TRBJ2-7; TRBD1 aligns across 9 bases. V lost 0 bases, J lost 0 bases, and 3 bases stayed unmatched. Germline CDR1 DFQATT, CDR2 SNEGSKA (reference sequence). The length of the CDR3 is 15 residues. CDR3 in amino acids: CSARDRTGDSYEQYF. The CDR3 DNA follows: TGCAGTGCTAGAGATAGGACAGGGGACTCCTACGAGCAGTACTTC.

The gene calls are TRBV7-8 and TRBJ2-7; no firm D call. The CDR3 is made up of 12 amino acids. Trimming took off 5 bases at V and 5 bases at J, with 10 bases between the two ends. In germline, CDR1 is SGHVS, CDR2 FQNEAQ. CDR3: CASSPAVHEQYF. CDR3 bases: TGTGCCAGCAGCCCCGCCGTCCACGAGCAGTACTTC. Full variable domain (rest looked up from reference TRBV7-8 and TRBJ2-7): GAGVSQSPRYKVAKRGQDVALRCDPISGHVSLFWYQQALGQGPEFLTYFQNEAQLDKSGLPSDRFFAERPEGSVSTLKIQRTQQEDSAVYLCASSPAVHEQYFGPGTRLTVT.

At least ten counts were recorded for this clonotype. The rearrangement uses TRBV20-1 and TRBJ2-2; D might be TRBD2 (5 bases). There are 14 residues in the CDR3. Trimming left V 0 bases short and J 0 bases short, with 5 bases between. The germline gives CDR1 DFQATT, CDR2 SNEGSKA (reference sequence). The CDR3 nucleotides are TGCAGTGCTAGAGACGGGGCGAACACCGGGGAGCTGTTTTTT. Its translation: CSARDGANTGELFF.

The chain is built from TRBV20-1 and TRBJ2-1; D is possibly TRBD2 (5 bases). CDR1 is DFQATT, CDR2 SNEGSKA, per germline (reference sequence). The germline V and J ends were trimmed by 2 bases and 9 bases, with 20 bases remaining between them. The CDR3 has 15 amino acids. The CDR3 sequence: CSARPHDGSEVEQFF. The CDR3 DNA is TGCAGTGCTAGACCCCACGATGGTAGCGAGGTTGAGCAGTTCTTC.

The chain recombines TRBV20-1 with TRBJ1-1; tentative D call: TRBD1 (6 bases). The germline V and J ends were trimmed by 0 bases and 3 bases, with 14 bases remaining between them. Germline CDR1 DFQATT, CDR2 SNEGSKA (reference sequence). The CDR3 is 15 residues long. Here the CDR3 reads CSARDIGGMYTEAFF. DNA of the CDR3: TGCAGTGCTAGAGATATAGGGGGGATGTACACTGAAGCTTTCTTT.

In its sample, this clonotype was seen a few times. The chain has TRBV11-3 and TRBJ2-4; no reliable D call. Germline CDR1 and CDR2: SGHNT and YENEEA. The CDR3 runs 17 residues. The germline V and J ends were trimmed by 0 bases and 2 bases, with 14 bases remaining between them. CDR3 sequence: CASSLDVVYLTKNIQYF. The CDR3 bases are TGTGCCAGCAGCTTAGATGTGGTCTACTTAACCAAAAACATTCAGTACTTC.

The gene calls are TRBV9 and TRBJ1-4; a weak D match, TRBD1 (5 bases). Germline CDR1 reads SGDLS; CDR2 reads YYNGEE. The CDR3 sequence is 15 residues long. The V and J ends lost 4 bases and 2 bases respectively, with 12 bases between them. The CDR3 DNA sequence: TGTGCCAGCAGCCCTCTGGGGGGGACTAATGAAAAACTGTTTTTT. Protein sequence: CASSPLGGTNEKLFF.

The rearrangement joins TRBV5-1 to TRBJ2-6; 7 bases are shared with TRBD1. The CDR3 is 17 residues long. CDR1 SGHRS and CDR2 YFSETQ come from the germline V gene. Trimming removed 4 bases from V and 3 bases from J; junction bases left unmatched: 10. As DNA, the CDR3 is TGCGCCAGCAGCGACTTACGACAGGGTGGTGGGGCCAACGTCCTGACTTTC. It specifies CASSDLRQGGGANVLTF.

This clonotype was seen more than once but under ten times. DNA for the CDR3: TGTGCCAGCAGTTTTAACAGCTTGAACACTGAAGCTTTCTTT. Its protein is CASSFNSLNTEAFF. The rearrangement uses TRBV12-3 or TRBV12-4 and TRBJ1-1; D unresolved. Trimming stripped 3 bases from V and 0 bases from J, with 8 bases between. This CDR3 is built from 14 residues.

This chain uses TRBV28 with TRBJ1-5; no firm D call. Germline V gene sequence: CDR1 MDHEN, CDR2 SYDVKM. This CDR3 region has 15 residues. V shed 2 bases and J shed 2 bases, with 10 bases lying between them. The CDR3, as DNA: TGTGCCAGCAGTTTAACCTGGGGAGGCAATCAGCCCCAGCATTTT. Translated: CASSLTWGGNQPQHF.

The CDR3: CASSYQPGQRGGEQFF. CDR3 DNA sequence: TGTGCCAGCAGTTACCAGCCGGGACAGCGAGGAGGGGAGCAGTTCTTC. V gene TRBV27 combines with J gene TRBJ2-1; the D gene is possibly TRBD1 (7 bases). Germline loops: CDR1 MNHEY, CDR2 SMNVEV (reference sequence). The V and J ends lost 4 bases and 10 bases respectively, with 23 bases between them. The CDR3 has 16 amino acids.

Only a few counts were recorded for this clonotype. The chain has TRBV12-3 or TRBV12-4 and TRBJ2-7, with 10 nucleotides matching TRBD2. The CDR3 is made up of 19 amino acids. The junction had 16 bases not matched to a gene; V was cut back by 2 bases and J by 3 bases. CDR3 in DNA: TGTGCCAGCAGTTTAAGAGCGGGAGGGCTACAGGGAGGGAACTACGAGCAGTACTTC. Protein product: CASSLRAGGLQGGNYEQYF.

V is TRBV6-2 or TRBV6-3 and J is TRBJ2-2; 8 positions match TRBD2. The ends lost 5 bases at V and 1 base at J; junction bases unmatched: 6. CDR1 and CDR2 from the germline V gene are MNHEY and SVGEGT. The CDR3 spans 16 residues. The CDR3 bases are TGTGCCAGCAGTCGGCGGGGGGCCTGGAACACCGGGGAGCTGTTTTTT. As protein: CASSRRGAWNTGELFF.

The chain combines TRBV7-2 with TRBJ2-1, with 9 positions matching TRBD2. Germline CDR1 SGHTA, CDR2 FQGNSA. This CDR3 is 16 amino acids long. V shed 6 bases and J 9 bases; nucleotides not matched to a gene: 15. CDR3 loop: CASSPRGSGRRGEQFF. DNA for the CDR3: TGTGCCAGCAGTCCTAGGGGTAGCGGGAGAAGAGGTGAGCAGTTCTTC.

V is TRBV15 and J is TRBJ2-7, with 10 bases aligning to TRBD1. The V gene's germline CDR1 is LNHNV and CDR2 YYDKDF (reference sequence). The CDR3 sequence is 15 residues long. V lost 1 base, J lost 3 bases, and 3 bases stayed unmatched. CDR3: CATSRAGTGDYEQYF. The CDR3 DNA is TGTGCCACCAGCAGAGCCGGGACAGGGGACTACGAGCAGTACTTC.

Only a few counts were recorded for this clonotype. The chain employs TRBV20-1 and TRBJ2-1; a weak D match, TRBD2 (5 bases). Germline assignment: CDR1 DFQATT and CDR2 SNEGSKA (reference sequence). The CDR3 has 12 amino acids. V lost 3 bases and J lost 4, with 7 bases in between. This CDR3 reads CSAREAYNEQFF. In DNA form, the CDR3 reads TGCAGTGCTAGGGAGGCTTACAATGAGCAGTTCTTC.

This clonotype showed up just a few times. The rearrangement links TRBV29-1 to TRBJ2-5, with 8 bases fitting TRBD1. This CDR3 comprises 16 residues. Germline loops: CDR1 SQVTM, CDR2 ANQGSEA. Trimming took 6 bases from V and 5 from J; bases not matched to a gene: 17. The CDR3 DNA is TGCAGCGTCGCCCGAGGGATGGGGACAGGTGAGGAGACCCAGTACTTC. Amino acid sequence: CSVARGMGTGEETQYF.

This chain's CDR3 is CASSSASGWHHNEQFF. In DNA, the CDR3 is TGTGCCAGCAGTTCCGCTAGCGGTTGGCACCACAATGAGCAGTTCTTC. This chain connects TRBV6-2 or TRBV6-3 to TRBJ2-1; 7 nucleotides match TRBD2. Per germline, CDR1 MNHEY and CDR2 SVGEGT. The CDR3 consists of 16 residues. After removal of 4 bases from V and 5 bases from J, the junction contained 11 bases not matched to a gene.

For this clonotype: A clone one base away is much larger, so this may be a read error. The CDR3 sequence is CASQDQKASCNAGELFF. The CDR3 DNA reads as TGTGCCAGCCAGGACCAAAAGGCTAGCTGTAACGCCGGGGAGCTGTTTTTT. The rearrangement links TRBV21-1 to TRBJ2-2; TRBD2 reflects the table's D call only, with no check against the DNA. TRBV21-1 is termed a pseudogene. The CDR3 consists of 17 residues.

This clonotype appeared many times. V and J are TRBV7-2 and TRBJ2-1; the D is unclear. The CDR3 extends over 14 amino acids. The V and J ends lost 8 bases and 6 bases respectively, with 17 bases between them. CDR1 is SGHTA and CDR2 is FQGNSA in the germline V gene. The chain's CDR3 is CASGHLRAVNEQFF. CDR3 sequence (DNA): TGTGCCAGCGGCCACTTGAGAGCCGTCAATGAGCAGTTCTTC. Full variable domain (remainder filled in from reference TRBV7-2 and TRBJ2-1): GAGVSQSPSNKVTEKGKDVELRCDPISGHTALYWYRQSLGQGLEFLIYFQGNSAPDKSGLPSDRFSAERTGGSVSTLTIQRTQQEDSAVYLCASGHLRAVNEQFFGPGTRLTVL.

V usage is TRBV7-9 and J usage is TRBJ2-3, with TRBD2 matching 9 bases. Germline loops: CDR1 SEHNR, CDR2 FQNEAQ (reference sequence). The CDR3 sequence is 15 residues long. Trimming cost V 2 bases and J 6 bases; bases outside gene matches: 6. The CDR3 DNA follows: TGTGCCAGCAGCTTAAGGCGGGGGGGCCAGGATACGCAGTATTTT. This codes for CASSLRRGGQDTQYF.